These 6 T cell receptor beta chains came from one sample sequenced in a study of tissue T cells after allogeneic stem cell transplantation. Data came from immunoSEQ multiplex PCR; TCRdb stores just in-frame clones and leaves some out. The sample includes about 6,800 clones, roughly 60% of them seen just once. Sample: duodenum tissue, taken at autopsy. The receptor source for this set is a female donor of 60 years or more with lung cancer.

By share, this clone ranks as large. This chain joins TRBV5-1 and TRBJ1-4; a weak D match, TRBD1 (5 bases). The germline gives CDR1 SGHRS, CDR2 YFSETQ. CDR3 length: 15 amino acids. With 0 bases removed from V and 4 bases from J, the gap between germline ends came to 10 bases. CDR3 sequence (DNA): TGCGCCAGCAGCTTGGAGGGACGGAGTAATGAAAAACTGTTTTTT. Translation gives CASSLEGRSNEKLFF. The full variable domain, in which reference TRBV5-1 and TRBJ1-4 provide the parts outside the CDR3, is KAGVTQTPRYLIKTRGQQVTLSCSPISGHRSVSWYQQTPGQGLQFLFEYFSETQRNKGNFPGRFSGRQFSNSRSEMNVSTLELGDSALYLCASSLEGRSNEKLFFGSGTQLSVL.

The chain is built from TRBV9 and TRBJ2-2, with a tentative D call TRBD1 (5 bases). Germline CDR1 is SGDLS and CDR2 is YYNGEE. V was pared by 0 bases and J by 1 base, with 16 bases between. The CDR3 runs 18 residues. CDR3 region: CASSVELGRLKNTGELFF. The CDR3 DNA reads TGTGCCAGCAGCGTAGAGCTGGGGCGGCTCAAGAACACCGGGGAGCTGTTTTTT.

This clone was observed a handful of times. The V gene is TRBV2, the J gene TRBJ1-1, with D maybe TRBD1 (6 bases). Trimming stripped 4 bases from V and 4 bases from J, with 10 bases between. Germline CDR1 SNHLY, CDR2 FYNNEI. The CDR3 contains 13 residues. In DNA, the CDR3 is TGTGCCAGCAGTGGTTTGACAGGCACTGAAGCTTTCTTT. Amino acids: CASSGLTGTEAFF. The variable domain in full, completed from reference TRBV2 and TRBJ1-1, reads EPEVTQTPSHQVTQMGQEVILRCVPISNHLYFYWYRQILGQKVEFLVSFYNNEISEKSEIFDDQFSVERPDGSNFTLKIRSTKLEDSAMYFCASSGLTGTEAFFGQGTRLTVV.

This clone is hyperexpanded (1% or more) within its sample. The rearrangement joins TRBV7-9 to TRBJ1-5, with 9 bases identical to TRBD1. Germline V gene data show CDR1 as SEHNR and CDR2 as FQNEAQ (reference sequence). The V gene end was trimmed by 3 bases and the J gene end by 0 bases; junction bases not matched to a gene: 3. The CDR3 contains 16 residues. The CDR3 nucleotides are TGTGCCAGCAGCTTGGGGACAGGGCATAGCAATCAGCCCCAGCATTTT. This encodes CASSLGTGHSNQPQHF.

The CDR3 coding sequence is TGTGCCAGCAGTCTCCAGGGGCGGGAGTTCTTC. Amino acids: CASSLQGREFF. The chain joins TRBV12-3 or TRBV12-4 to TRBJ2-1; weak D call: TRBD1 (6 bases). This CDR3 is built from 11 residues. Deletions cut 5 bases from V and 14 bases from J, with 13 bases between.

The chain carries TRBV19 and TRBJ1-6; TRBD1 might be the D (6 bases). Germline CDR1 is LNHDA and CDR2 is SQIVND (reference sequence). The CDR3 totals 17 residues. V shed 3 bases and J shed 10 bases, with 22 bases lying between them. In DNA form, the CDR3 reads TGTGCCAGTAGTATCCGAGGCCTTACAGGGAGTCAATCACCCCTCCACTTT. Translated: CASSIRGLTGSQSPLHF.